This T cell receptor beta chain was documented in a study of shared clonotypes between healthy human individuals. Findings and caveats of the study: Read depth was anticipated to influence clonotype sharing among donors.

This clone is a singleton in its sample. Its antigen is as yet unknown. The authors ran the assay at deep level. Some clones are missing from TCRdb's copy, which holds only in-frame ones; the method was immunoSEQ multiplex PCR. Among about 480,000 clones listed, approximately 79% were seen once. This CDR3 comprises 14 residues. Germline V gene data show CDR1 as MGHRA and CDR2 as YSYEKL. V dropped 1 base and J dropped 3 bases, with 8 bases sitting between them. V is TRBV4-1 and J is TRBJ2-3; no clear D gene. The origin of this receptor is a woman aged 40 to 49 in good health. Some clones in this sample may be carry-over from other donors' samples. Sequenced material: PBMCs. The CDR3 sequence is CASSQVDSTDTQYF. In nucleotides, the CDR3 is TGCGCCAGCAGCCAAGTTGATTCTACAGATACGCAGTATTTT.